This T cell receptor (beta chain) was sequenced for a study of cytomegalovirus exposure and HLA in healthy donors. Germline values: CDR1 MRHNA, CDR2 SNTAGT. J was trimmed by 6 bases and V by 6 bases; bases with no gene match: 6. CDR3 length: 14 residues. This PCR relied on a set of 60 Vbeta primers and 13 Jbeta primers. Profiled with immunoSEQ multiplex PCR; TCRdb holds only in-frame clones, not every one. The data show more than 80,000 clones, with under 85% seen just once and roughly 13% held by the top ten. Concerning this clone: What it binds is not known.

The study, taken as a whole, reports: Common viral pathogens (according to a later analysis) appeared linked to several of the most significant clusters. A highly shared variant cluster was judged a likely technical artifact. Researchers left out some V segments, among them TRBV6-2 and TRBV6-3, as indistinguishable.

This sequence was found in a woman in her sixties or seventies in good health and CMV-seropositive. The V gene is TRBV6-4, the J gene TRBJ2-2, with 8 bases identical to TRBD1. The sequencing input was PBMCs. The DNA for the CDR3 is TGTGCCAGCAGAATCCAACAGGGGGCCGGGGAGCTGTTTTTT. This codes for CASRIQQGAGELFF.